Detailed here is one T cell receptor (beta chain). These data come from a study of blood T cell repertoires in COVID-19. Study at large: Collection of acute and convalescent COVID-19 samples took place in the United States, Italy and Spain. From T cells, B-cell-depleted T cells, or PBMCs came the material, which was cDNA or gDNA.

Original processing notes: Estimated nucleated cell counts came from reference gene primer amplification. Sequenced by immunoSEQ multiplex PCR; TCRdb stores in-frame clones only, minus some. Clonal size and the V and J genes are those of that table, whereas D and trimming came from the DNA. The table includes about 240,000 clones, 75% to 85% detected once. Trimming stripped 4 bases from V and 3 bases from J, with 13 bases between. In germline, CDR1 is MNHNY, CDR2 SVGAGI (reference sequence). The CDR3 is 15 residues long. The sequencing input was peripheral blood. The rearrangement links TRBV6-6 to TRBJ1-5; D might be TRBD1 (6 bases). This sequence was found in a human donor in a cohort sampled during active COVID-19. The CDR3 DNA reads TGTGCCAGCAGTTTCGGGGGGGCATACAATCAGCCCCAGCATTTT. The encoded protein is CASSFGGAYNQPQHF.